The 27 T cell receptor beta chains given below trace back to one sample, sequenced in a study of blood T cell repertoires in COVID-19. Sequencing was performed with immunoSEQ multiplex PCR; in TCRdb, only in-frame clones are kept and a portion is missing. The data show about 280,000 clones, approximately 90% seen once. Sequencing was performed on peripheral blood. The receptor set was obtained from a woman aged 45-65 years who had recovered from COVID-19.

This rearrangement joins TRBV9 to TRBJ2-2, with 13 bases matching TRBD2. The CDR3 contains 17 residues. CDR1 and CDR2 from the germline V gene are SGDLS and YYNGEE. V lost 0 bases to trimming and J lost 6 bases; unmatched junction nucleotides: 5. CDR3 nucleotide sequence: TGTGCCAGCAGCGTAGGAGAGGGACTAGCGGGACCCGGGGAGCTGTTTTTT. Translating gives CASSVGEGLAGPGELFF.

V gene TRBV15 combines with J gene TRBJ2-7, with D maybe TRBD2 (7 bases). Deletions cut 9 bases from V and 1 base from J, with 22 bases between. The CDR3 spans 16 residues. Germline assignment: CDR1 LNHNV and CDR2 YYDKDF (reference sequence). The CDR3 DNA follows: TGTGCCACACACCTCGAGGGGGAGGGTGTATCCTACGAGCAGTACTTC. Protein: CATHLEGEGVSYEQYF.

The rearrangement links TRBV14 to TRBJ1-1; no clear D gene. The CDR3 is 15 residues long. V shed 2 bases and J shed 5 bases, with 15 bases lying between them. CDR1 and CDR2 from the germline V gene are SGHDN and FVKESK. The CDR3 here is CASSQLAGFGTEAFF. In nucleotides, the CDR3 is TGTGCCAGCAGCCAACTGGCGGGGTTCGGGACTGAAGCTTTCTTT.

As concerns this clone: Relative to the germline gene, one junction end is altered; a read error may explain this. The gene calls are TRBV7-7 and TRBJ2-2, with D perhaps matching TRBD2 (5 bases). The CDR3 runs 14 residues. Germline V gives CDR1 SSHAT, CDR2 FNYEAQ (reference sequence). This CDR3 reads CASSWGAGTGELFF. Written as DNA, the CDR3 is TGTGCTAGCAGCTGGGGTGCGGGCACCGGGGAGCTGTTTTTT.

This clone occurred once. V is TRBV30 and J is TRBJ1-2; TRBD1 agrees at 7 bases. The CDR3 is made up of 14 amino acids. Per the germline V gene, CDR1 is GTSNPN and CDR2 is SVGIG (reference sequence). V lost 1 base to trimming and J lost 6 bases; unmatched junction nucleotides: 8. As DNA, the CDR3 is TGTGCCTGGAGTGGACAGGGCGTCGGCCATGGCTACACCTTC. Its translation: CAWSGQGVGHGYTF.

The gene calls are TRBV10-3 and TRBJ2-5; 11 nucleotides line up with TRBD1. V trimming: 10 bases; J trimming: 5 bases; junction bases outside the gene matches: 6. Germline CDR1 ENHRY, CDR2 SYGVKD. The CDR3 runs to 13 residues. The CDR3 loop is CASRTGGGETQYF. The DNA of the CDR3 is TGTGCCAGCCGGACAGGGGGCGGGGAGACCCAGTACTTC.

J is TRBJ1-2 and V is TRBV9; 7 nucleotides line up with TRBD1. The V segment lost 2 bases and the J segment 5 bases; nucleotides outside the gene matches: 3. The CDR3 is 13 amino acids. Per the germline V gene, CDR1 is SGDLS and CDR2 is YYNGEE. The CDR3 DNA is TGTGCCAGCAGCGTTACAGGGGTATATGGCTACACCTTC. Translating gives CASSVTGVYGYTF.

The chain is built from TRBV6-2 or TRBV6-3 and TRBJ1-1; tentative D call: TRBD1 (6 bases). Germline V gene data show CDR1 as MNHEY and CDR2 as SVGEGT. The CDR3 is 13 residues long. The V and J ends lost 2 bases and 5 bases respectively, with 9 bases between them. Written as DNA, the CDR3 is TGTGCCAGCAGTTACCCCACAGGGACTGAAGCTTTCTTT. This gives the protein CASSYPTGTEAFF.

This rearrangement joins TRBV10-3 to TRBJ2-7, with D perhaps matching TRBD1 (7 bases). Trimming left V 4 bases short and J 3 bases short, with 13 bases between. CDR1 ENHRY and CDR2 SYGVKD come from the germline V gene. The CDR3 sequence is 14 residues long. CDR3 sequence (DNA): TGTGCCATCAGTGGTCTGCAGGGGGGCTACGAGCAGTACTTC. Protein sequence: CAISGLQGGYEQYF.

The rearrangement uses TRBV24-1 and TRBJ1-2, with a weak D call TRBD1 (5 bases). Trimming took 4 bases from V and 2 from J, leaving 10 bases between them. Germline CDR1 KGHDR, CDR2 SFDVKD. The CDR3 covers 14 residues. The CDR3: CATSDPRANYGYTF. The CDR3 region has the DNA TGTGCCACCAGTGACCCCAGGGCCAACTATGGCTACACCTTC.

This sequence joins TRBV6-5 and TRBJ2-1; 7 bases fit TRBD2. Per germline, CDR1 MNHEY and CDR2 SVGAGI. The CDR3 extends over 15 amino acids. The J segment lost 4 bases and the V segment lost 4 bases, leaving 7 bases of the junction unmatched. CDR3 sequence (DNA): TGTGCCAGCAGTTCCCAGGCTAGCGGTTACAATGAGCAGTTCTTC. The encoded protein is CASSSQASGYNEQFF.

V and J are TRBV3-1 (or the pseudogene TRBV3-2) and TRBJ2-5; the D is unclear. Germline lookup yields CDR1 LGHDT and CDR2 YNNKEL (reference sequence). V lost 2 bases, J lost 2 bases, and 12 bases lay in between. This CDR3 comprises 15 residues. Here the CDR3 reads CASSQFSGGQETQYF. The CDR3, as DNA: TGTGCCAGCAGCCAATTCTCAGGTGGTCAAGAGACCCAGTACTTC.

The chain links TRBV4-2 to TRBJ2-2; maybe TRBD2 (7 bases). CDR1 LGHNA and CDR2 YNFKEQ come from the germline V gene. The CDR3 consists of 16 residues. With 0 bases removed from V and 5 bases from J, the gap between germline ends came to 13 bases. The CDR3 DNA reads TGTGCCAGCAGCCAAGAGCTGGGAGGGGGTACCGGGGAGCTGTTTTTT. Translating it yields CASSQELGGGTGELFF.

Points on this clone: Germline is not matched at one junction end, which may reflect a read error. This chain links TRBV28 with TRBJ1-2; 8 nucleotides agree with TRBD1. Germline V gives CDR1 MDHEN, CDR2 SYDVKM. This CDR3 is 21 amino acids long. The CDR3 DNA reads TGTGCCAGCAGCACTAAATACCACCGGACAGGGACATCAACAGGGAAGACAGCAACTCCCTTC. Protein: CASSTKYHRTGTSTGKTATPF.

The chain recombines TRBV19 with TRBJ2-1; the match to TRBD1 covers 7 bases. The CDR3 is 15 residues long. Germline trimming cut 2 bases from V and 9 bases from J; bases unmatched to any gene: 10. Germline CDR1 is LNHDA and CDR2 is SQIVND (reference sequence). The CDR3 reads CASSIRGLLGGEQFF. The CDR3 DNA sequence: TGTGCCAGTAGTATAAGGGGGCTTCTTGGTGGTGAGCAGTTCTTC.

The CDR3 loop reads CASSFWDRDSISYTF. In DNA, the CDR3 is TGCGCCAGCAGCTTTTGGGACAGGGACTCTATAAGCTACACCTTC. The J gene is TRBJ1-2, the V gene TRBV5-1; TRBD1 agrees at 9 bases. CDR3 length: 15 residues. Germline loops: CDR1 SGHRS, CDR2 YFSETQ. Trimming cost V 2 bases and J 9 bases; bases outside gene matches: 11. Complete variable domain (other parts from reference TRBV5-1 and TRBJ1-2): KAGVTQTPRYLIKTRGQQVTLSCSPISGHRSVSWYQQTPGQGLQFLFEYFSETQRNKGNFPGRFSGRQFSNSRSEMNVSTLELGDSALYLCASSFWDRDSISYTFGSGTRLTVV.

V gene TRBV30 combines with J gene TRBJ1-2, with 7 bases aligning to TRBD1. Germline V CDR1 and CDR2: GTSNPN, SVGIG (reference sequence). CDR3 length: 13 residues. With 4 bases clipped from V and 5 bases from J, the junction kept 7 bases outside the gene matches. As DNA, the CDR3 is TGTGCCTGGAAAGGGGGCGCGGGGTATGGCTACACCTTC. Its translation: CAWKGGAGYGYTF.

In this sample, this clone turned up once. The CDR3 DNA follows: TGTGCCATGGGGCTAGCGGGAAAGGGTAGGGATGAGCAGTTCTTC. This codes for CAMGLAGKGRDEQFF. The chain is built from TRBV10-3 and TRBJ2-1; TRBD2 matches 9 bases. In germline, CDR1 is ENHRY, CDR2 SYGVKD. Losses at the gene ends were 9 bases for V and 8 bases for J; bases not matched to a gene: 14. CDR3 length: 15 residues.

This clone was seen more than once but under ten times. The V call is TRBV24-1, the J call TRBJ2-1, with no clear D. The CDR3 contains 15 residues. V gave up 2 bases and J gave up 6 bases, with 13 bases separating them. Per germline, CDR1 KGHDR and CDR2 SFDVKD. CDR3 bases: TGTGCCACCAGTGATTGGCGAGGTAGACCCAATGAGCAGTTCTTC. Encoded protein: CATSDWRGRPNEQFF.

The chain couples TRBV5-5 to TRBJ1-2, with 9 bases fitting TRBD1. This CDR3 comprises 15 residues. CDR1 SGHKS and CDR2 YYEKEE come from the germline V gene (reference sequence). Unmatched junction bases numbered 6, after V lost 3 bases and J lost 3 bases. In DNA, the CDR3 is TGTGCCAGCAGCTGGGGGGACAGGGTAGACTATGGCTACACCTTC. Its protein is CASSWGDRVDYGYTF.

This clone appeared a few times. J is TRBJ2-1 and V is TRBV18; 8 nucleotides match TRBD2. Germline CDR1 and CDR2: KGHSH and LQKENI. After removal of 3 bases from V and 10 bases from J, the junction contained 2 bases not matched to a gene. The CDR3 extends over 12 amino acids. The CDR3 nucleotides read TGTGCCAGCTCACCTCCGGGGGGGGAGCAGTTCTTC. Its translation is CASSPPGGEQFF. The variable domain in full, with the rest retrieved from reference TRBV18 and TRBJ2-1, is NAGVMQNPRHLVRRRGQEARLRCSPMKGHSHVYWYRQLPEEGLKFMVYLQKENIIDESGMPKERFSAEFPKEGPSILRIQQVVRGDSAAYFCASSPPGGEQFFGPGTRLTVL.

V gene TRBV10-3 combines with J gene TRBJ1-1, with a possible D match to TRBD1 (6 bases). This CDR3 has 15 amino acids. Germline V gene lookup returns CDR1 ENHRY and CDR2 SYGVKD. V lost 8 bases and J 4 bases, leaving 20 bases between the germline ends. The CDR3 loop is CAIGDGGGGSTEAFF. CDR3 nucleotide sequence: TGTGCCATCGGAGATGGCGGGGGCGGAAGCACTGAAGCTTTCTTT.

The rearrangement links TRBV5-4 to TRBJ1-1; D gene uncertain. V shed 0 bases and J shed 5 bases, with 8 bases lying between them. CDR1 and CDR2 (germline): SGHNT, YYREEE (reference sequence). The CDR3 spans 13 residues. CDR3 residues: CASSLELGTEAFF. The CDR3, as DNA: TGTGCCAGCAGCTTGGAACTAGGGACTGAAGCTTTCTTT. Supplemented by reference TRBV5-4 and TRBJ1-1, the full variable domain reads ETGVTQSPTHLIKTRGQQVTLRCSSQSGHNTVSWYQQALGQGPQFIFQYYREEENGRGNFPPRFSGLQFPNYSSELNVNALELDDSALYLCASSLELGTEAFFGQGTRLTVV.

The gene calls are TRBV27 and TRBJ1-1, with 10 bases that match TRBD1. CDR3 length: 16 residues. Unmatched junction bases numbered 13, after V lost 5 bases and J lost 7 bases. Germline assignment: CDR1 MNHEY and CDR2 SMNVEV (reference sequence). This CDR3 reads CASSLLFLGTGVEAFF. CDR3 nucleotides: TGTGCCAGCAGTCTCCTCTTTCTTGGGACAGGGGTTGAAGCTTTCTTT.

The genes are TRBV3-1 (or the pseudogene TRBV3-2) and TRBJ2-1; D not certain. This CDR3 comprises 15 residues. In germline, CDR1 is LGHDT, CDR2 YNNKEL (reference sequence). Trimming cost V 2 bases and J 1 base, with 9 bases left between them. The CDR3 here is CASSQTTPSYNEQFF. In DNA form, the CDR3 reads TGTGCCAGCAGCCAAACGACTCCTTCCTACAATGAGCAGTTCTTC.

The chain is built from TRBV19 and TRBJ2-4, with a tentative D call TRBD1 (7 bases). V was clipped by 3 bases and J by 6 bases, with 12 bases between them. The CDR3 is made up of 14 amino acids. Germline CDR1 is LNHDA and CDR2 is SQIVND (reference sequence). The CDR3 nucleotides are TGTGCCAGTAGTATGGGGGGACAGTTAAACATTCAGTACTTC. Translated, it gives CASSMGGQLNIQYF. Filled out from reference TRBV19 and TRBJ2-4, the complete variable domain reads DGGITQSPKYLFRKEGQNVTLSCEQNLNHDAMYWYRQDPGQGLRLIYYSQIVNDFQKGDIAEGYSVSREKKESFPLTVTSAQKNPTAFYLCASSMGGQLNIQYFGAGTRLSVL.

In DNA, the CDR3 is TGCGCCAGCAGCTTGCCTCCACAGAATAACTATGGCTACACCTTC. Its translation: CASSLPPQNNYGYTF. The J gene is TRBJ1-2, the V gene TRBV5-1; D ambiguous. Germline V gives CDR1 SGHRS, CDR2 YFSETQ. The CDR3 spans 15 residues. V was clipped by 1 base and J by 1 base, with 11 bases between them.